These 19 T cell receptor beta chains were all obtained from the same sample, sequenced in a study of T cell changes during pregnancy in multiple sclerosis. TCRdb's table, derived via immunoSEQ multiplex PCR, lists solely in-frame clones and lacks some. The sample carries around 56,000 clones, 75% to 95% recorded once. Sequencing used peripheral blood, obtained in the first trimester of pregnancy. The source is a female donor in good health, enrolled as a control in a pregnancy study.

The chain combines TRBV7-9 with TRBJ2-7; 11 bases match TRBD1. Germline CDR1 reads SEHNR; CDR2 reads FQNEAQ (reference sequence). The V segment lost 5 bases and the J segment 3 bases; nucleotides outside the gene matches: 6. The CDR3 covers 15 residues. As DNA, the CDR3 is TGTGCCAGCAGCCCCACGGGACAGGGGGTCTACGAGCAGTACTTC. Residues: CASSPTGQGVYEQYF.

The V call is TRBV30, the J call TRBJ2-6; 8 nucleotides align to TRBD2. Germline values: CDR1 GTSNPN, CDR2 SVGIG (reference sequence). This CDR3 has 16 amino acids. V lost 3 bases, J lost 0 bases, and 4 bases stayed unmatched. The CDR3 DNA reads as TGTGCCTGGAGCCGCGGGGGGTTCTCTGGGGCCAACGTCCTGACTTTC. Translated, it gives CAWSRGGFSGANVLTF. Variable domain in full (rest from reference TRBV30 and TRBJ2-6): SQTIHQWPATLVQPVGSPLSLECTVEGTSNPNLYWYRQAAGRGLQLLFYSVGIGQISSEVPQNLSASRPQDRQFILSSKKLLLSDSGFYLCAWSRGGFSGANVLTFGAGSRLTVL.

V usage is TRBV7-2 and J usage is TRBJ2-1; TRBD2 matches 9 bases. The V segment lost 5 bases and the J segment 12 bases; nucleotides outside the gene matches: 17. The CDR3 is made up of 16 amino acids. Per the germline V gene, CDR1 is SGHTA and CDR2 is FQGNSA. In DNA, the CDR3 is TGTGCCAGCAGCCCCAGGCCCCCCACCGCGGGGGGGATGCAGTTCTTC. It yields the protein CASSPRPPTAGGMQFF.

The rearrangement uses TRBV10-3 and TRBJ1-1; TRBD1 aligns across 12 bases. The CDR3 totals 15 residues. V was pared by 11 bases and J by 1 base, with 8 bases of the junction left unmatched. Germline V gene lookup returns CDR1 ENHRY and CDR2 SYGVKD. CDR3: CAASPGQGANTEAFF. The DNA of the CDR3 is TGTGCCGCCAGTCCGGGACAGGGGGCGAACACTGAAGCTTTCTTT.

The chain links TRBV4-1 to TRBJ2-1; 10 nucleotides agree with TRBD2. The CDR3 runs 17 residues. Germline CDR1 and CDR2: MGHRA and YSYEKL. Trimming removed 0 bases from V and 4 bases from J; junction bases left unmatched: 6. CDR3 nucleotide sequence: TGCGCCAGCAGCCAAGATGGTAGCGGGGGGACTTACAATGAGCAGTTCTTC. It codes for CASSQDGSGGTYNEQFF.

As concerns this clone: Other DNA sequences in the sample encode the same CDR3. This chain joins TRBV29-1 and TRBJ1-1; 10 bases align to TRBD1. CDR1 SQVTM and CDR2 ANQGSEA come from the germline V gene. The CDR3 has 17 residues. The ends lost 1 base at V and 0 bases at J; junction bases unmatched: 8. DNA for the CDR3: TGCAGCGTTGAAGGGACAGGGGGAGGAGGCCTGAACACTGAAGCTTTCTTT. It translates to CSVEGTGGGGLNTEAFF.

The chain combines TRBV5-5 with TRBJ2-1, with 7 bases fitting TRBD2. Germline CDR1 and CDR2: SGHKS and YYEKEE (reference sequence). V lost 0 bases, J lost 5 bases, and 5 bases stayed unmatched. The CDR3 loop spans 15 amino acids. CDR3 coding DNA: TGTGCCAGCAGCTTGGCGATAGCGGGCGACAATGAGCAGTTCTTC. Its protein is CASSLAIAGDNEQFF.

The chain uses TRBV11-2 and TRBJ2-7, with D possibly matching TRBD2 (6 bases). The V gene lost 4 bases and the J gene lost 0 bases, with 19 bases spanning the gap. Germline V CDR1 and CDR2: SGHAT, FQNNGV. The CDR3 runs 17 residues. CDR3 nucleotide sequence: TGTGCCAGCAGCTCCCGGACTACTCCACTATTCTCCTACGAGCAGTACTTC. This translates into CASSSRTTPLFSYEQYF.

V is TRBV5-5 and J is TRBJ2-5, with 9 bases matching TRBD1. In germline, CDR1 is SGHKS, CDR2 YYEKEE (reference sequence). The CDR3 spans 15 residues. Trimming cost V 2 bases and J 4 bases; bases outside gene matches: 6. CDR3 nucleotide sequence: TGTGCCAGCAGCTTAGGGGGACAGGGCGGAGAGACCCAGTACTTC. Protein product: CASSLGGQGGETQYF.

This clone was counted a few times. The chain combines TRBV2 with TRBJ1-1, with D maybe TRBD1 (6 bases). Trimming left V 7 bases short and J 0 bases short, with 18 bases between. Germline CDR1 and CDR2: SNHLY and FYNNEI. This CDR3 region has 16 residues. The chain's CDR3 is CASIERGGPMNTEAFF. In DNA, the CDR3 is TGTGCCAGCATTGAGAGGGGGGGACCGATGAACACTGAAGCTTTCTTT.

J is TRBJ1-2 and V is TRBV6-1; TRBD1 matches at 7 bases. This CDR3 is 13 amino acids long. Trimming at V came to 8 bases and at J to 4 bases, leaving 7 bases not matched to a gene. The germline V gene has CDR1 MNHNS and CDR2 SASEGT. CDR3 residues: CASQDREAYGYTF. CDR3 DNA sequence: TGTGCCAGCCAAGACAGGGAAGCCTATGGCTACACCTTC.

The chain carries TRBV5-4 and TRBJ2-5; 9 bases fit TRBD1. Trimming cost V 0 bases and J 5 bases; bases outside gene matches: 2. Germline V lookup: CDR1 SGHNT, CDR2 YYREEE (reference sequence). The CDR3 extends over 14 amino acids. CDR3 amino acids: CASSLGTGEETQYF. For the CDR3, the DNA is TGTGCCAGCAGCTTGGGGACAGGGGAGGAGACCCAGTACTTC.

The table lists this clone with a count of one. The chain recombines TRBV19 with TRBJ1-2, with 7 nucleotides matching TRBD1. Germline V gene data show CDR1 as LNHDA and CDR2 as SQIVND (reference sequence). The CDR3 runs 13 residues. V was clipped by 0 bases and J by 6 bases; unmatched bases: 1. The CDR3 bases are TGTGCCAGTAGTATAGACGGACAGGATGGCTACACCTTC. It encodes CASSIDGQDGYTF.

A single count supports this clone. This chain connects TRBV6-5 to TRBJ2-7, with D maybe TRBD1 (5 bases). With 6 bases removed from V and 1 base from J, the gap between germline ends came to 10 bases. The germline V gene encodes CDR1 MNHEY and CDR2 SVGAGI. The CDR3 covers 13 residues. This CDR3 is CASSPTASYEQYF. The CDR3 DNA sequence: TGTGCCAGCAGCCCGACAGCTTCCTACGAGCAGTACTTC.

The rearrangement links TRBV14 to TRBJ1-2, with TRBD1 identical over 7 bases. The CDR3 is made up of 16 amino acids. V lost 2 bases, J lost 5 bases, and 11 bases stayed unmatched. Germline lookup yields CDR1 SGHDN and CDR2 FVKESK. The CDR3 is CASSQLRTGGPYGYTF. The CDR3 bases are TGTGCCAGCAGCCAACTTCGGACAGGAGGCCCTTATGGCTACACCTTC.

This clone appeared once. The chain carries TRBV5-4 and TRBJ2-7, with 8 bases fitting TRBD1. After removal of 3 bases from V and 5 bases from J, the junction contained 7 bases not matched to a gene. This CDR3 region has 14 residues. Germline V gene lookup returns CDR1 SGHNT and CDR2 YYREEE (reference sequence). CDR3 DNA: TGTGCCAGCAGCTCGACAGGGGATGGGGACGAGCAGTACTTC. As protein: CASSSTGDGDEQYF.

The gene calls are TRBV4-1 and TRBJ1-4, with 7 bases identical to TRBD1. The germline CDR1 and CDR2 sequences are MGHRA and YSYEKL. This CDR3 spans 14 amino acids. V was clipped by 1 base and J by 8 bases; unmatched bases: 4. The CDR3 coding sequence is TGCGCCAGCAGCCAAGGGGCAGGGGGAGAAAAACTGTTTTTT. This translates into CASSQGAGGEKLFF.

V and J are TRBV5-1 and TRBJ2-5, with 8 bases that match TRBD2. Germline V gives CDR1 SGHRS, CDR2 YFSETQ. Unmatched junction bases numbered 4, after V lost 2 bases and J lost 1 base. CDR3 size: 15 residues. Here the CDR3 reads CASSFLAGTQETQYF. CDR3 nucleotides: TGCGCCAGCAGCTTCCTAGCGGGTACCCAAGAGACCCAGTACTTC.

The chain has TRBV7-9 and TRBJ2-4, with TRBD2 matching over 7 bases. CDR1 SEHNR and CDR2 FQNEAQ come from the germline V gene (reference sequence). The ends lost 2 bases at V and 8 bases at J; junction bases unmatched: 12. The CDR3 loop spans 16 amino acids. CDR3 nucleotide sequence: TGTGCCAGCAGCTTAATACAGGCGGGAGATACGGACATTCAGTACTTC. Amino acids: CASSLIQAGDTDIQYF.